A single sample gave rise to the 19 T cell receptor beta chains below, sequenced in a study of tumor-infiltrating lymphocytes in primary liver carcinoma. Making TCR beta cDNA involved 400 to 600 ng total RNA and a constant-region primer. Libraries for TCR beta were built through three nested multiplex PCR rounds, which together made up a slightly modified ARM-PCR procedure. With TRBV1-TRBV30 forward primers and a C-beta reverse primer, the first two PCR rounds were run for about 10 cycles each. Each CDR3 protein is one row after TCRdb ran MiXCR on the multiplex PCR reads. The sample consists of some 32,000 distinct CDR3 sequences, 76% of them appearing once. Starting material for RNA and DNA co-extraction consisted of 20-30 mg of unsorted bulk tissue. Sequencing was done on a sample of liver tumor tissue from sampling region 5. Noted subset: tumor region T5, tumor centre. All receptors come from a man in his forties or fifties with primary liver carcinoma and hepatitis B virus infection.

The V gene is TRBV10-3, the J gene TRBJ2-5; a weak D match, TRBD2 (6 bases). The length of the CDR3 is 14 residues. Germline V gene lookup returns CDR1 ENHRY and CDR2 SYGVKD. The CDR3 DNA reads as TGTCACATCAGTTGGGACTTTTTAGGAGAGACCCAGTACTTC. Protein: CHISWDFLGETQYF.

In the case of this clonotype: One end of the junction does not line up with germline, which may come from a read error. The CDR3 spells CASSSGQSYGHTF. CDR3 DNA: TGTGCCAGCAGTTCAGGACAGAGCTATGGCCACACCTTC. The chain joins TRBV28 to TRBJ1-2; a weak D match, TRBD1 (6 bases). Per germline, CDR1 MDHEN and CDR2 SYDVKM. This CDR3 region has 13 residues.

This clonotype has ten or more counts. The V and J genes are TRBV28 and TRBJ2-5; TRBD1 matches 9 bases. The CDR3 loop spans 17 amino acids. V lost 4 bases, J lost 5 bases, and 14 bases stayed unmatched. Per germline, CDR1 MDHEN and CDR2 SYDVKM. Here the CDR3 reads CASSWNRDRDFQETQYF. CDR3 DNA: TGTGCCAGCAGTTGGAACCGGGACAGGGATTTCCAGGAGACCCAGTACTTC.

As concerns this clonotype: At one end the junction does not follow the germline gene, possibly because of a read error. The rearrangement joins TRBV4-3 to TRBJ1-1; no clear D gene. This CDR3 comprises 13 residues. The germline V gene has CDR1 LGHNA and CDR2 YSLEER. The DNA of the CDR3 is TGCACCAGCAGCCAAGATACCACTCCCGAAGCTTTCTTT. This encodes CTSSQDTTPEAFF.

In its sample, this clonotype was seen a few times. This may arise from a read error, as a much more abundant clone is one base away. The chain couples TRBV4-1 to TRBJ2-1, with a possible D match to TRBD2 (5 bases). The CDR3 sequence is 15 residues long. Germline CDR1 and CDR2: MGHRA and YSYEKL. The CDR3 sequence is CASSQGGISHNEQSF. For the CDR3, the DNA is TGCGCCAGCAGCCAAGGAGGGATTAGCCACAATGAGCAGTCCTTC.

In the case of this clonotype: This CDR3 is missing its conserved last phenylalanine or tryptophan, likely due to a read error. V gene TRBV6-5 combines with J gene TRBJ2-7; the D gene is possibly TRBD2 (6 bases). The CDR3 runs to 17 residues. CDR1 is MNHEY, CDR2 SVGAGI, per germline. V shed 5 bases and J shed 4 bases, with 24 bases lying between them. The CDR3 DNA reads as TGTGCCAGCAGTCGACAGCCGGGACTTGCGAGAAGTTACGAGCAGTACTTA. Protein sequence: CASSRQPGLARSYEQYL.

This clonotype appeared many times. This rearrangement joins TRBV24-1 to TRBJ1-5; D is undetermined. Germline-derived CDR1 and CDR2 are KGHDR and SFDVKD. The CDR3 length is 13 residues. Trimming cost V 4 bases and J 11 bases, with 14 bases left between them. The chain's CDR3 is CATSETDWVAQHF. The CDR3 DNA is TGTGCCACCAGTGAGACCGATTGGGTAGCCCAGCATTTT.

Comments on this clonotype: A read error may produce the germline difference seen at one junction end. The genes are TRBV4-3 and TRBJ2-2, with D perhaps matching TRBD2 (5 bases). The V gene's germline CDR1 is LGHNA and CDR2 YSLEER. There are 16 residues in the CDR3. The CDR3 reads CASSKNPEGNPGELLF. The CDR3 DNA reads as TGCGCCAGCAGCAAAAACCCAGAAGGAAACCCCGGGGAGCTGCTTTTC.

A remark on this clonotype: A single base separates this from a much larger clone, so it may be a read error. The chain is built from TRBV28 and TRBJ2-3; TRBD2 is a possible D gene (6 bases). The CDR3 contains 15 residues. V lost 2 bases and J lost 1, with 10 bases in between. Germline V gene sequence: CDR1 MDHEN, CDR2 SYDVKM. CDR3 in amino acids: CASSLDGRGTDTQYF. CDR3 nucleotides: TGTGCCAGCAGTTTAGACGGGAGAGGCACAGATACGCAGTATTTT.

Remarks on this clonotype: One junction end does not reproduce the germline sequence, and a read error may be involved. The V gene is TRBV7-9, the J gene TRBJ1-1; D is undetermined. CDR3 length: 13 residues. Germline-derived CDR1 and CDR2 are SEHNR and FQNEAQ (reference sequence). The CDR3 reads CVSSLRAGSEAFF. The CDR3 nucleotides read TGTGTCAGCAGCTTAAGGGCGGGCTCCGAAGCTTTCTTT.

Comment on this clonotype: An end of the junction does not agree with germline; a read error may underlie this. CDR3: CANSQEVRRADSQYF. The CDR3 nucleotides are TGTGCCAACAGCCAAGAAGTTAGGAGGGCAGATTCACAGTATTTT. This chain joins TRBV4-2 and TRBJ2-3, with a weak D call TRBD2 (6 bases). The CDR3 is made up of 15 amino acids. Germline values: CDR1 LGHNA, CDR2 YNFKEQ.

This clonotype was counted at least ten times. The chain carries TRBV5-4 and TRBJ2-1; no reliable D call. CDR3 length: 15 amino acids. The V and J ends lost 4 bases and 1 base respectively, with 12 bases between them. Germline CDR1 and CDR2: SGHNT and YYREEE (reference sequence). CDR3 amino acids: CASSPSALSYNEQFF. Here the CDR3 DNA reads TGTGCCAGCAGCCCCTCCGCCTTATCCTACAATGAGCAGTTCTTC.

This chain uses TRBV7-8 with TRBJ2-7, with D perhaps matching TRBD1 or TRBD2 (5 bases each). V lost 8 bases and J lost 5, with 19 bases in between. Germline CDR1 SGHVS, CDR2 FQNEAQ. The CDR3 is 14 amino acids. The CDR3, as DNA: TGTGCCAGCGGATCGGGGACGGTCAACGACGAGCAGTACTTC. It translates to CASGSGTVNDEQYF.

Worth noting for this clonotype: This clone may be a read error of a much larger clone one base away. The chain uses TRBV24-1 and TRBJ2-3; D ambiguous. The CDR3 contains 16 residues. Per the germline V gene, CDR1 is KGHDR and CDR2 is SFDVKD. The CDR3 region is CATSDPGILGTDAQYF. The DNA of the CDR3 is TGTGCCACCAGTGACCCGGGCATTTTGGGCACAGATGCGCAGTATTTT.

About this clonotype: A clone one base away is much larger, so this may be a read error. The chain carries TRBV29-1 and TRBJ2-3, with D hard to call. CDR3 length equals 16 residues. Germline-derived CDR1 and CDR2 are SQVTM and ANQGSEA. The CDR3 is CSVRIQPDYSTDTQYF. The CDR3 coding sequence is TGCAGTGTTAGGATTCAGCCCGATTATTCCACAGATACGCAGTATTTT.

This clonotype was observed a few times. A read error is possible here, since a much larger clone lies one base away. The chain uses TRBV5-1 and TRBJ1-1, with D possibly TRBD1 on 5 matching bases. The CDR3 totals 12 residues. Germline V gene sequence: CDR1 SGHRS, CDR2 YFSETQ. CDR3 in amino acids: CASSPWGTDAFF. CDR3 nucleotides: TGCGCCAGCAGCCCCTGGGGCACTGATGCTTTCTTT.

This clonotype was detected many times. CDR3 loop: CASSQESRGDYNEQFF. For the CDR3, the DNA is TGCGCCAGCAGCCAAGAAAGCCGCGGGGATTACAATGAGCAGTTCTTC. The chain recombines TRBV4-3 with TRBJ2-1; maybe TRBD2 (6 bases). The CDR3 extends over 16 amino acids. V was cut by 0 bases and J by 4 bases, with 13 bases left in between. Germline CDR1 reads LGHNA; CDR2 reads YSLEER.

A word on this clonotype: A junction end diverges from the germline sequence, so it may reflect a read error. The gene calls are TRBV5-5 and TRBJ2-7; D is ambiguous. The CDR3 extends over 13 amino acids. Germline V CDR1 and CDR2: SGHKS, YYEKEE (reference sequence). CDR3 DNA sequence: TGTGCCAACAGCTTTGACATCACCTACGAACAGTACTTC. This codes for CANSFDITYEQYF. The full variable domain, with the rest looked up from reference TRBV5-5 and TRBJ2-7, is DAGVTQSPTHLIKTRGQQVTLRCSPISGHKSVSWYQQVLGQGPQFIFQYYEKEERGRGNFPDRFSARQFPNYSSELNVNALLLGDSALYLCANSFDITYEQYFGPGTRLTVT.

This chain links TRBV11-2 with TRBJ2-3; D not certain. The V end lost 5 bases, the J end lost 7 bases, and 22 bases lay between the germline ends. The CDR3 contains 16 residues. The germline CDR1 and CDR2 sequences are SGHAT and FQNNGV. CDR3 region: CASSRQPTNPTYTQYF. CDR3 coding DNA: TGTGCCAGCAGCCGACAACCCACCAACCCTACATATACGCAGTATTTT.